Sequencing of this TCR beta chain was carried out in a study of metastatic and nonmetastatic thyroid tumors. TCRdb re-called the PCR reads via MiXCR. This sample yields about 32,000 clones, of which 33% are seen a single time; more than 15% belongs to the top ten. Ahead of thyroid surgery, no patient had received treatment of any kind. CDR3 size: 14 residues. CDR1 and CDR2 from the germline V gene are MNHNS and SASEGT. Trimming pared 6 bases from V and 0 bases from J, leaving 9 bases between. This clone showed up just a few times. The chain uses TRBV6-1 and TRBJ1-5; no clear D gene. The sample consisted of tumor tissue. This TCR came from a female donor with papillary thyroid cancer or a benign thyroid nodule (not recorded which). Some clones in this sample may be carry-over from other donors' samples. The CDR3 spells CASRSQVSNQPQHF. CDR3 DNA sequence: TGTGCCAGCAGATCTCAGGTTAGCAATCAGCCCCAGCATTTT.